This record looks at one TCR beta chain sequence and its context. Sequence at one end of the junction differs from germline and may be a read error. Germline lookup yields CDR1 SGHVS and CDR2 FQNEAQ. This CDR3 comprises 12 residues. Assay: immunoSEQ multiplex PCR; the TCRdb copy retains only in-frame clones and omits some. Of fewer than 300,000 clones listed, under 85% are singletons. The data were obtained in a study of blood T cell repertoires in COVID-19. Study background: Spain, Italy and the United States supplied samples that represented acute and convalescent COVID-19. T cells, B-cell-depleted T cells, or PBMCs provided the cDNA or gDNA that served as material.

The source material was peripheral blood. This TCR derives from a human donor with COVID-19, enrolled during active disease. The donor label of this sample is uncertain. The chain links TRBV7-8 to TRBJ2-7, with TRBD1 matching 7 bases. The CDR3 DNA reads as TGTGCCAGCAGCTTATCACAGGGGACGCCCATCTTC. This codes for CASSLSQGTPIF.